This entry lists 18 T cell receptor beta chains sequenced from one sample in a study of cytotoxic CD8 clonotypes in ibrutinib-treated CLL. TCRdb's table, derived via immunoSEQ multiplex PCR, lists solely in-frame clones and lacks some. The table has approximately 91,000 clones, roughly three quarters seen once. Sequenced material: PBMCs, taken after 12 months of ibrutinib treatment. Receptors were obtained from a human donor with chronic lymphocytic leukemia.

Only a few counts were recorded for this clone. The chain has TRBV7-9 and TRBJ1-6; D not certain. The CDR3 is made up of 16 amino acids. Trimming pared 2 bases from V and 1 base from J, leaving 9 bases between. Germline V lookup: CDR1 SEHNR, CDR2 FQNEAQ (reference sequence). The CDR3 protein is CASSLTQWSYNSPLHF. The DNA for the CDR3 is TGTGCCAGCAGCTTAACCCAGTGGTCCTATAATTCACCCCTCCACTTT. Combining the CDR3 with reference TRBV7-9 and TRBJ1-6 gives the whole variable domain DTGVSQNPRHKITKRGQNVTFRCDPISEHNRLYWYRQTLGQGPEFLTYFQNEAQLEKSRLLSDRFSAERPKGSFSTLEIQRTEQGDSAMYLCASSLTQWSYNSPLHFGNGTRLTVT.

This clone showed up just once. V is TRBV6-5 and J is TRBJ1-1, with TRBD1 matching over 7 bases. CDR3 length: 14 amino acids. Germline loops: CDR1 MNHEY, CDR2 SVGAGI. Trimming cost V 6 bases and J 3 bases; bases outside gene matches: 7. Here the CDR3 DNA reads TGTGCCAGCAGGGAGACAGGGATGGACACTGAAGCTTTCTTT. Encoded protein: CASRETGMDTEAFF.

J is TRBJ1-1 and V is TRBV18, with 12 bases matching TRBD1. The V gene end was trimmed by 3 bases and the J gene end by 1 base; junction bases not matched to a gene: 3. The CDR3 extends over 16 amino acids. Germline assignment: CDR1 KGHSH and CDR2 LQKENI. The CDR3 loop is CASSPMGQGANTEAFF. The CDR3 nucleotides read TGTGCCAGCTCACCCATGGGACAGGGGGCGAACACTGAAGCTTTCTTT.

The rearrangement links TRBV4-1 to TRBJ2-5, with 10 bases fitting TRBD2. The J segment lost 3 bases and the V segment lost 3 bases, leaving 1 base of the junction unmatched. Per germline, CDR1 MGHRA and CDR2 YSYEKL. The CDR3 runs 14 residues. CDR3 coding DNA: TGCGCCAGCAGCCAGGGGACTAGCGAAGAGACCCAGTACTTC. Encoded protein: CASSQGTSEETQYF.

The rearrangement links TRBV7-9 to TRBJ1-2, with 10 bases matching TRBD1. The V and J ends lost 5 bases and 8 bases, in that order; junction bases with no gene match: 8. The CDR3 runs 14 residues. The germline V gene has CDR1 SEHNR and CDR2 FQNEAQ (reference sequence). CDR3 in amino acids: CASSLGGQGIGYTF. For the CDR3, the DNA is TGTGCCAGCAGCCTTGGGGGACAGGGGATCGGCTACACCTTC.

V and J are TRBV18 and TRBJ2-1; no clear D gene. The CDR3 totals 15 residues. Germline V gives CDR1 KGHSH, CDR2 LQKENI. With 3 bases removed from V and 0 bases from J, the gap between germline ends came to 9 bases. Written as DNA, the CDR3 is TGTGCCAGCTCACCCCAGAGAGGCTCCTACAATGAGCAGTTCTTC. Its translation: CASSPQRGSYNEQFF.

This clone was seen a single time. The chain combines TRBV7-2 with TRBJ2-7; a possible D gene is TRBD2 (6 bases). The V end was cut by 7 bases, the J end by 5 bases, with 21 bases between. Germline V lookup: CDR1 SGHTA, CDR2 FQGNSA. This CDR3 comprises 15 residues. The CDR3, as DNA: TGTGCCAGCACCCCTGTGGCGGGGAGCGGTCACGAGCAGTACTTC. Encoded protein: CASTPVAGSGHEQYF. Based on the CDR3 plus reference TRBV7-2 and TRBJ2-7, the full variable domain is GAGVSQSPSNKVTEKGKDVELRCDPISGHTALYWYRQSLGQGLEFLIYFQGNSAPDKSGLPSDRFSAERTGGSVSTLTIQRTQQEDSAVYLCASTPVAGSGHEQYFGPGTRLTVT.

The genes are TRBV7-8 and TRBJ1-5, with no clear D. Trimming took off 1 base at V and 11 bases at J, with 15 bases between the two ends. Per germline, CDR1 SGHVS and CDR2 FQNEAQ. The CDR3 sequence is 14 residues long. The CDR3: CASSLDGPSAAQHF. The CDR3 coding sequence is TGTGCCAGCAGCTTAGATGGCCCATCGGCGGCCCAGCATTTT.

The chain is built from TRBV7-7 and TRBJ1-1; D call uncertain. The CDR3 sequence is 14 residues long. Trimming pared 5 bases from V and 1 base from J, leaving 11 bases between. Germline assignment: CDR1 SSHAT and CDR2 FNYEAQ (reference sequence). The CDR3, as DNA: TGTGCCAGCAGCCCCCTCTGGGGGAACACTGAAGCTTTCTTT. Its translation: CASSPLWGNTEAFF. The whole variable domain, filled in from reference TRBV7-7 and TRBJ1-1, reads GAGVSQSPRYKVTKRGQDVTLRCDPISSHATLYWYQQALGQGPEFLTYFNYEAQPDKSGLPSDRFSAERPEGSISTLTIQRTEQRDSAMYRCASSPLWGNTEAFFGQGTRLTVV.

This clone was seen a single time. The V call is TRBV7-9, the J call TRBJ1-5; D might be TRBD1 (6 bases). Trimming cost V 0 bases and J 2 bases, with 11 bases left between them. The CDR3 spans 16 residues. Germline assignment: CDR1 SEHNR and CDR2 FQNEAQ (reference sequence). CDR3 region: CASSLAGGAGNQPQHF. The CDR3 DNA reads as TGTGCCAGCAGCTTAGCGGGGGGCGCGGGCAATCAGCCCCAGCATTTT.

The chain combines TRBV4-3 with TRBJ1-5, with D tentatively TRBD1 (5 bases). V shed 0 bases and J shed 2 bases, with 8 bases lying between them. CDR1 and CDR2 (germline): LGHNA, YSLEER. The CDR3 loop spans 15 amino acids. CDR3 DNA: TGCGCCAGCAGCCAAGACTTGGGGGGCAATCAGCCCCAGCATTTT. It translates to CASSQDLGGNQPQHF.

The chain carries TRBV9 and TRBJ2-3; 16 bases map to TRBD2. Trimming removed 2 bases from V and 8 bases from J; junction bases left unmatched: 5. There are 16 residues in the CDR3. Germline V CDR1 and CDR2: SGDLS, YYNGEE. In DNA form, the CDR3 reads TGTGCCAGCAGCGTGGGACTAGCGGGAGGGGGGGCTACGCAGTATTTT. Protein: CASSVGLAGGGATQYF.

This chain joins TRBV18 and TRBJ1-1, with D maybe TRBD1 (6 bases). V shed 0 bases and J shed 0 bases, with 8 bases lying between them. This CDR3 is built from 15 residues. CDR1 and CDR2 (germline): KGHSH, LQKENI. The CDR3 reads CASSPPGDMNTEAFF. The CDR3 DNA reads TGTGCCAGCTCACCACCGGGGGACATGAACACTGAAGCTTTCTTT. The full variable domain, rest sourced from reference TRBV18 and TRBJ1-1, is NAGVMQNPRHLVRRRGQEARLRCSPMKGHSHVYWYRQLPEEGLKFMVYLQKENIIDESGMPKERFSAEFPKEGPSILRIQQVVRGDSAAYFCASSPPGDMNTEAFFGQGTRLTVV.

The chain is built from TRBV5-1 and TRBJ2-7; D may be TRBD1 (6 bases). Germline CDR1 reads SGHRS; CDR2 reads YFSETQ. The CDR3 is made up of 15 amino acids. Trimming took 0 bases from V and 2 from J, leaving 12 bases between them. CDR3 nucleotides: TGCGCCAGCAGCTTGGGGGCAGGGGCCGCCTACGAGCAGTACTTC. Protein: CASSLGAGAAYEQYF.

CDR3 in amino acids: CATQGGDSLSYEQYF. CDR3 in DNA: TGTGCCACCCAGGGGGGGGACTCCCTCTCCTACGAGCAGTACTTC. The chain carries TRBV6-1 and TRBJ2-7; D possibly uses TRBD1 or TRBD2 (7 bases each). Trimming took 10 bases from V and 0 from J, leaving 19 bases between them. This CDR3 is built from 15 residues. From germline, CDR1 is MNHNS and CDR2 SASEGT.

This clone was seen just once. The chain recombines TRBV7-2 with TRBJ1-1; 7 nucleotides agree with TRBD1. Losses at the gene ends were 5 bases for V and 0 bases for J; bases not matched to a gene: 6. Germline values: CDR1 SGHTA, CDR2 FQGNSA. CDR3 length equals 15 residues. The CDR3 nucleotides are TGTGCCAGCAGCGCAGGGGGGGCGGTGAACACTGAAGCTTTCTTT. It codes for CASSAGGAVNTEAFF.

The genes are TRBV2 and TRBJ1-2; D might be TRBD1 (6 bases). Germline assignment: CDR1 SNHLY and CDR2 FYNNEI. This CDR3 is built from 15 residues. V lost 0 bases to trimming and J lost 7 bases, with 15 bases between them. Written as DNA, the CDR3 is TGTGCCAGCAGTGAAGCGGGGGGGGCTGGAGGTGGCTACACCTTC. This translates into CASSEAGGAGGGYTF.

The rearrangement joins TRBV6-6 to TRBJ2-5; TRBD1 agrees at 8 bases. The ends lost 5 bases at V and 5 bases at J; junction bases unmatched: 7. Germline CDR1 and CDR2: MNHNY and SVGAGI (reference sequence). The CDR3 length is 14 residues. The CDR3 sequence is CASSTRQGLETQYF. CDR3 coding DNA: TGTGCCAGCAGTACCCGACAGGGGCTGGAGACCCAGTACTTC.